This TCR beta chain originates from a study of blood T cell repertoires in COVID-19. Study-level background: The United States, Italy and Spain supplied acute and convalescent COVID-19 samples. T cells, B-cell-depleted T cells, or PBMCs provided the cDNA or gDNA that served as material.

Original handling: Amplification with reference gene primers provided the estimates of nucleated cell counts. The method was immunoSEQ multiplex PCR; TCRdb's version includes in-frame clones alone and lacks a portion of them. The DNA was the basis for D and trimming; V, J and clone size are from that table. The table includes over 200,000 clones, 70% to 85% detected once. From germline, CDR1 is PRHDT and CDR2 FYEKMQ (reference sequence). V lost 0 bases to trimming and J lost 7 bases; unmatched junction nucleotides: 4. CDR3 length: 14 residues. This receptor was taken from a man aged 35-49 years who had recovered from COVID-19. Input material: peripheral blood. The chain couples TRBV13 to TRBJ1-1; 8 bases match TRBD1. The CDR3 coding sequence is TGTGCCAGCAGCTTAGGGGTACAGGGGGGTGAAGCTTTCTTT. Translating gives CASSLGVQGGEAFF.